This passage covers 15 T cell receptor beta chains from one sample sequenced in a study of CD8+ T cells in alopecia areata. The authors extracted RNA and reverse transcribed it into cDNA as the sequencing template. Data came from immunoSEQ multiplex PCR; TCRdb stores just in-frame clones and leaves some out. This table holds about 120,000 clones, about 46% found once. Sequencing was performed on CD8+ T cells sorted from blood, taken at week 0. The source is a human donor with alopecia areata.

The V call is TRBV5-1, the J call TRBJ1-1; D is possibly TRBD1 (5 bases). The ends were cut back, 4 bases at V and 4 bases at J, with 11 bases in the middle. Per the germline V gene, CDR1 is SGHRS and CDR2 is YFSETQ. The CDR3 covers 13 residues. The CDR3, as DNA: TGCGCCAGCAGCCACCAGGGAGGCACTGAAGCTTTCTTT. Amino acids: CASSHQGGTEAFF.

Turning to this clone: The junction does not match germline at one end; this may be a read error. The gene calls are TRBV4-1 and TRBJ2-7; 11 bases are shared with TRBD2. The germline CDR1 and CDR2 sequences are MGHRA and YSYEKL. The CDR3 has 16 residues. For the CDR3, the DNA is TGTGCCAGCAGCCAAGATGGCACTAGCGGGGGTCTTGAGCAGTACTTC. It codes for CASSQDGTSGGLEQYF.

This clone was detected only a few times. The chain carries TRBV9 and TRBJ2-5, with D tentatively TRBD1 (6 bases). Germline loops: CDR1 SGDLS, CDR2 YYNGEE. Trimming stripped 0 bases from V and 3 bases from J, with 12 bases between. The CDR3 sequence is 15 residues long. The CDR3 nucleotides read TGTGCCAGCAGCGTAGGGAGCGAGGGGGAAGAGACCCAGTACTTC. Amino acids: CASSVGSEGEETQYF. Based on the CDR3 plus reference TRBV9 and TRBJ2-5, the full variable domain is DSGVTQTPKHLITATGQRVTLRCSPRSGDLSVYWYQQSLDQGLQFLIQYYNGEERAKGNILERFSAQQFPDLHSELNLSSLELGDSALYFCASSVGSEGEETQYFGPGTRLLVL.

This clone was observed once. The chain links TRBV27 to TRBJ2-7, with D uncertain. The V end was cut by 0 bases, the J end by 6 bases, with 9 bases between. CDR1 is MNHEY and CDR2 is SMNVEV in the germline V gene (reference sequence). The CDR3 has 13 residues. This chain's CDR3 is CASSLSDRGEQYF. CDR3 DNA: TGTGCCAGCAGTTTATCGGATCGCGGCGAGCAGTACTTC.

This chain uses TRBV29-1 with TRBJ2-7; a possible D gene is TRBD1 (5 bases). Trimming took off 5 bases at V and 3 bases at J, with 11 bases between the two ends. Germline V gene sequence: CDR1 SQVTM, CDR2 ANQGSEA. The CDR3 is 12 residues long. The CDR3 nucleotides read TGCAGCGTTAAGGGGCAGGACTACGAGCAGTACTTC. The encoded protein is CSVKGQDYEQYF.

The chain uses TRBV7-6 and TRBJ2-3, with D possibly being TRBD1 (6 bases). Germline loops: CDR1 SGHVS, CDR2 FNYEAQ. Deletions cut 5 bases from V and 2 bases from J, with 17 bases between. The CDR3 extends over 16 amino acids. The CDR3 DNA is TGTGCCAGCAGCCTACGACAGGTTGCCCCCACAGATACGCAGTATTTT. This translates into CASSLRQVAPTDTQYF.

As to this clone: Germline is not matched at one junction end, which may reflect a read error. The rearrangement joins TRBV15 to TRBJ2-1, with 7 bases matching TRBD1. CDR1 LNHNV and CDR2 YYDKDF come from the germline V gene (reference sequence). The CDR3 length is 13 residues. CDR3 sequence (DNA): TGTGCCACCAGCAGAGATCGACAGGGCGAAACCATCTTC. It is translated as CATSRDRQGETIF.

This clone was detected only a few times. This sequence joins TRBV5-1 and TRBJ1-6, with a weak D call TRBD1 (5 bases). Germline V lookup: CDR1 SGHRS, CDR2 YFSETQ. The V and J ends lost 3 bases and 11 bases respectively, with 18 bases between them. The CDR3 has 15 residues. In nucleotides, the CDR3 is TGCGCCAGCAGCTACGTGCCGGTACGGGGGACACCCCTCCACTTT. Translation gives CASSYVPVRGTPLHF.

The rearrangement joins TRBV30 to TRBJ1-4; a possible D gene is TRBD1 (6 bases). The length of the CDR3 is 14 residues. Trimming cost V 1 base and J 2 bases, with 8 bases left between them. CDR1 is GTSNPN, CDR2 SVGIG, per germline (reference sequence). The CDR3 sequence: CAWSGGRTNEKLFF. The CDR3 bases are TGTGCCTGGAGTGGGGGGCGGACTAATGAAAAACTGTTTTTT.

This clone was counted a single time. V is TRBV5-6 and J is TRBJ2-1; 8 bases line up with TRBD2. The CDR3 is 14 amino acids. Germline V gene lookup returns CDR1 SGHDT and CDR2 YYEEEE. Germline trimming cut 0 bases from V and 9 bases from J; bases unmatched to any gene: 5. CDR3 in DNA: TGTGCCAGCAGCTTGGGACTAGCGATGAGTGAGCAGTTCTTC. This encodes CASSLGLAMSEQFF.

This clone appeared a few times. V gene TRBV6-4 combines with J gene TRBJ2-3; the D gene is possibly TRBD2 (6 bases). This CDR3 contains 14 residues. Deletions cut 4 bases from V and 2 bases from J, with 10 bases between. Germline lookup yields CDR1 MRHNA and CDR2 SNTAGT. The DNA of the CDR3 is TGTGCCAGCAGTGTTGCGGGGCACACAGATACGCAGTATTTT. This encodes CASSVAGHTDTQYF.

This clone has just a few counts. The chain carries TRBV27 and TRBJ2-2; D is uncertain. The germline V gene encodes CDR1 MNHEY and CDR2 SMNVEV (reference sequence). V shed 0 bases and J shed 6 bases, with 8 bases lying between them. This CDR3 has 14 residues. CDR3 amino acids: CASSLSGMAGELFF. The CDR3 DNA reads TGTGCCAGCAGTTTATCTGGTATGGCCGGGGAGCTGTTTTTT.

V usage is TRBV6-1 and J usage is TRBJ2-3; D call uncertain. CDR3 length equals 15 residues. V was shortened by 5 bases and J by 2 bases, with 14 bases between the two germline ends. From germline, CDR1 is MNHNS and CDR2 SASEGT. The CDR3 DNA reads as TGTGCCAGCAGTCCCCCCGGACGCCACACAGATACGCAGTATTTT. Residues: CASSPPGRHTDTQYF.

V gene TRBV7-9 combines with J gene TRBJ1-2; the D gene is possibly TRBD1 (6 bases). This CDR3 has 18 residues. CDR1 and CDR2 from the germline V gene are SEHNR and FQNEAQ (reference sequence). The V and J ends lost 5 bases and 3 bases respectively, with 25 bases between them. CDR3 sequence: CASSPPLVGGSGDYGYTF. Written as DNA, the CDR3 is TGTGCCAGCAGCCCCCCGCTGGTTGGAGGCTCAGGGGACTATGGCTACACCTTC. The full variable domain, with the rest looked up from reference TRBV7-9 and TRBJ1-2, is DTGVSQNPRHKITKRGQNVTFRCDPISEHNRLYWYRQTLGQGPEFLTYFQNEAQLEKSRLLSDRFSAERPKGSFSTLEIQRTEQGDSAMYLCASSPPLVGGSGDYGYTFGSGTRLTVV.

The rearrangement uses TRBV10-3 and TRBJ2-5; 11 bases are shared with TRBD2. The length of the CDR3 is 16 residues. In germline, CDR1 is ENHRY, CDR2 SYGVKD. After removal of 4 bases from V and 5 bases from J, the junction contained 9 bases not matched to a gene. CDR3 residues: CAISGGPSGGLETQYF. CDR3 sequence (DNA): TGTGCCATCAGTGGCGGCCCTAGCGGGGGGTTGGAGACCCAGTACTTC.